This TCR beta chain was recovered during a study of CD4 T cell repertoires in COVID-19. Overall study results and limits: In SARS-CoV and/or HKU1 spike cultures, between about 6 and 25% of SARS-CoV-2 clonotypes reappeared.

Losses at the gene ends were 3 bases for V and 4 bases for J; bases not matched to a gene: 6. Germline V gene sequence: CDR1 SGHAT, CDR2 FQNNGV. The CDR3 extends over 16 amino acids. About this clone: Its antigen is undetermined.

Here immunoSEQ multiplex PCR was the method, and the copy in TCRdb shows in-frame clones only, minus some. The table includes 70,000 to 95,000 clones, around four fifths detected once. The source is a human donor who had COVID-19. Sequencing was performed on CD4+ T cells from peripheral blood, taken after recovery from COVID-19. The chain combines TRBV11-2 with TRBJ2-5; 12 bases agree with TRBD1. The CDR3 here is CASSFSGTGGVETQYF. The CDR3 bases are TGTGCCAGCAGCTTTTCCGGGACAGGGGGCGTAGAGACCCAGTACTTC.